Listed below are T cell receptor beta chains from one sample, sequenced in a study of human T cells and chemical hapten exposure. TCRdb reanalysed the RACE reads using MiXCR and keeps one entry per CDR3 protein. The sample lists around 71,000 distinct CDR3 sequences; around 9.8% were seen once. This material consisted of whole blood, taken in connection with sensitization to the hapten diphenylcyclopropenone (DPC). These receptor sequences come from a woman aged 40 to 50 with alopecia areata. Some clones in this sample may be carry-over from other donors' samples. Both conserved end residues are trimmed from each CDR3. The D gene is left open where the match is weak. Size is omitted from some rows. Given values are once, few, many or a class for expanded clones.

many	TRBV12-3/TRBV12-4	.	ASSFGRAGEQF
many	TRBV18	.	ASSPFTNTGELF
few	TRBV12-3/TRBV12-4	.	ASGQLHNEQF
many	TRBV7-9	.	ASSLPEVRKAF
many	TRBV15	.	ATTATGELF
.	TRBV12-3/TRBV12-4	.	ASSLADFYNSPPL
many	TRBV6-2/TRBV6-3	.	ASSPPRVRKGYT
many	TRBV5-4	.	ASSPGFGAEAF
few	TRBV18	.	ASSPPRTDTQY
many	TRBV4-3	TRBD2	ASSQDIGLAGGWNTQY
many	TRBV5-4	.	ASSLDGASTDTQY
many	TRBV2	.	AGLRDLYTDTQY
many	TRBV6-1	TRBD1	ATTDRPFSYEQY
few	TRBV10-3	.	AIRGMAAGELF
many	TRBV25-1	.	ASSEGGWGVSGANVLT
few	TRBV27	.	ASTGTLNNEQF
.	TRBV6-2/TRBV6-3	TRBD1	ASRSDRAGELF
many	TRBV10-3	TRBD1	AISESGTGAYEQY
many	TRBV18	.	ASSPSTGASHEQY
many	TRBV20-1	.	SARGFGGEETQY
.	TRBV5-5	.	ASSSDRSTAEAF
few	TRBV28	.	ASSRLGYEQY
many	TRBV7-9	.	ASSLRGENTIY
many	TRBV7-2	.	ASAGPHTGELF
few	TRBV6-2/TRBV6-3	.	ASSGGGGYNEQF
.	TRBV12-3/TRBV12-4	.	ASSLAAGRAKNIQY
many	TRBV7-6	.	ASSSNAGTAILWGTEAF
.	TRBV7-7	TRBD1	ASSSRRGPYEKLF
many	TRBV6-6	.	ASMRSPIDKNIQY
many	TRBV2	.	ASSEGRSTYEQY
.	TRBV2	.	ASMGRVKH
many	TRBV6-4	TRBD2	ARRTSSYNEQF
many	TRBV15	TRBD1	ATSRQGDLTGELF
many	TRBV3-1	.	ASSQDQGLQETQY
many	TRBV28	.	ASSSPGTAKNIQY
few	TRBV27	TRBD1	ASSSTGGQTYEQY
many	TRBV7-2	.	ASSLERAGTGQETQY
few	TRBV20-1	.	SGTASTDTQY
many	TRBV11-2	.	ASSPQAFGELF
many	TRBV2	.	ASNGMTIYEQY
many	TRBV3-1	.	ASSQDARQPRAF
.	TRBV2	.	ASSEEGGFGEQY
many	TRBV7-9	.	ASSAQGNTEAF
few	TRBV9	TRBD2	ASSVDVSGALETQY
once	TRBV7-6	TRBD1	ASSLFQTGAANTIY
.	TRBV29-1	.	SGGFWGTEAF